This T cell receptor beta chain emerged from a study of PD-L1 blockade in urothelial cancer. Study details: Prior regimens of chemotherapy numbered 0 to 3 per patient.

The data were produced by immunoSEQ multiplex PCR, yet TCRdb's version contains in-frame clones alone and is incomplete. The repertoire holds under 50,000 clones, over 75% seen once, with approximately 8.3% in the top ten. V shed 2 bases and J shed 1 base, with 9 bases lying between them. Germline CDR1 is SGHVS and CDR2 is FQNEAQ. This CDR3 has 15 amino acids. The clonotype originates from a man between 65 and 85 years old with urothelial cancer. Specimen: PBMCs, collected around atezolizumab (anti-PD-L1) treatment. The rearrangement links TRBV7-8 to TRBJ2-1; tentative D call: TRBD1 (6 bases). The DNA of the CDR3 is TGTGCCAGCAGCTTAAGGCAGGGGTCCTACAATGAGCAGTTCTTC. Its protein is CASSLRQGSYNEQFF.